This record covers a single TCR beta chain. What it binds is unknown. Only in-frame clones appear in the TCRdb table, and some are missing; sequencing was by immunoSEQ multiplex PCR. The sample holds approximately 83,000 clones, approximately 91% seen once. V was cut by 3 bases and J by 2 bases, with 12 bases left in between. Germline lookup yields CDR1 KGHSH and CDR2 LQKENI. The CDR3 sequence is 15 residues long. These data originate in a study of T cells in localized non-small cell lung cancer. Broader study findings: Without multi-region sequencing, intratumor heterogeneity could not be excluded. Those with higher blood T cell density had longer overall survival.

The specimen comprised PBMCs, sampled before any cancer treatment. The sequence was obtained from a woman aged 35-70 years with stage II squamous cell lung carcinoma. The chain carries TRBV18 and TRBJ2-3; D unclear. The CDR3: CASSPAGASTDTQYF. CDR3 sequence (DNA): TGTGCCAGCTCACCGGCAGGAGCTTCCACAGATACGCAGTATTTT.